A single sample is the source of the 7 T cell receptor beta chains below, sequenced in a study of cytomegalovirus exposure and HLA in healthy donors. TCRdb's copy holds only in-frame clones and misses some; the assay was immunoSEQ multiplex PCR. The sample shows 200,000 to 250,000 clones, about nine tenths of them seen only once. Sequenced sample: PBMCs. All receptors derive from a woman aged 18-29 years in good health and CMV-seropositive.

This clone has a single count. The CDR3 nucleotides read TGTGCCAGCAGATCTACAGGGGGTAGGATGAATGAGCAGTTCTTC. This encodes CASRSTGGRMNEQFF. The chain has TRBV11-2 and TRBJ2-1; 8 bases agree with TRBD1. The CDR3 covers 15 residues. V lost 6 bases and J lost 7; bases outside the gene matches: 11. Germline CDR1 reads SGHAT; CDR2 reads FQNNGV.

The chain is built from TRBV28 and TRBJ1-3; D perhaps matches TRBD1 (5 bases). Looked up from germline, CDR1 is MDHEN and CDR2 is SYDVKM. Trimming took off 6 bases at V and 3 bases at J, with 12 bases between the two ends. CDR3 length: 14 amino acids. This CDR3 is CASRLRGYGNTIYF. CDR3 DNA sequence: TGTGCCAGCAGGTTAAGGGGTTATGGAAACACCATATATTTT.

The count of this clone is one. The chain couples TRBV5-1 to TRBJ1-3; 7 nucleotides match TRBD1. The CDR3 sequence is 16 residues long. From germline, CDR1 is SGHRS and CDR2 YFSETQ. The trim removed 0 bases at V and 1 base at J, leaving 4 bases unmatched. CDR3 DNA: TGCGCCAGCAGCTTGGAATCCAGGGGGTCTGGAAACACCATATATTTT. Protein sequence: CASSLESRGSGNTIYF. The full variable domain, in which reference TRBV5-1 and TRBJ1-3 provide the parts outside the CDR3, is KAGVTQTPRYLIKTRGQQVTLSCSPISGHRSVSWYQQTPGQGLQFLFEYFSETQRNKGNFPGRFSGRQFSNSRSEMNVSTLELGDSALYLCASSLESRGSGNTIYFGEGSWLTVV.

V usage is TRBV15 and J usage is TRBJ1-1; D is possibly TRBD1 (5 bases). CDR3 length: 16 amino acids. Trimming took off 6 bases at V and 0 bases at J, with 17 bases between the two ends. Germline loops: CDR1 LNHNV, CDR2 YYDKDF (reference sequence). The CDR3 nucleotides are TGTGCCACCAGAAAGAGGGTGGGGGGTCTGAACACTGAAGCTTTCTTT. Translating gives CATRKRVGGLNTEAFF.

The genes are TRBV7-9 and TRBJ1-1; 7 bases are a match to TRBD1. This CDR3 contains 14 residues. Germline V gives CDR1 SEHNR, CDR2 FQNEAQ (reference sequence). Trimming took 4 bases from V and 2 from J; bases not matched to a gene: 4. The chain's CDR3 is CASSSGTDNTEAFF. The CDR3 DNA sequence: TGTGCCAGCAGCTCTGGGACAGATAACACTGAAGCTTTCTTT.

The chain has TRBV18 and TRBJ2-7; D not certain. The CDR3 covers 12 residues. Germline values: CDR1 KGHSH, CDR2 LQKENI. Trimming stripped 2 bases from V and 5 bases from J, with 7 bases between. The DNA of the CDR3 is TGTGCCAGCTCACCAGCGAGCGACGAGCAGTACTTC. This translates into CASSPASDEQYF.

This chain connects TRBV6-1 to TRBJ1-1; D might be TRBD1 (6 bases). Trimming shortened V by 4 bases and J by 0 bases, and 6 bases separated the two germline ends. CDR1 and CDR2 (germline): MNHNS, SASEGT. The CDR3 length is 13 residues. DNA of the CDR3: TGTGCCAGCAGTGGGACAGTGAACACTGAAGCTTTCTTT. It codes for CASSGTVNTEAFF.